The source of this T cell receptor beta chain is a study of blood T cells in healthy people across ages (dated by TCRdb to about 2015). For the wider study: In model experiments, template switching captured roughly one uniquely barcoded TCR beta cDNA molecule for every two T cells. For two donors (one aged 18 to 29 and one aged 80 or older), the study analyzed two additional independent replicas of 1 million unique cDNA reads from the same blood draw. Donors of different ages were randomly distributed across sequencing lanes to avoid experimental bias. The donors were divided into four age groups: young (average around 15 years), middle-aged (approximately 39), aged (around 59) and long-lived (roughly 86). Using deep sequencing normalized with unique cDNA molecular identifiers, the study measured how TCR beta repertoire diversity changes with age. Points the paper makes about the study in general: Because the CMV infection status of the donors was unknown, age-related changes in expanded clonotypes may potentially have been confounded. Observed TCR beta diversity per million T cells fell roughly linearly with age, and a significant reduction was already apparent by age approximately 41. Estimates of total diversity based on one million sequenced T cells were regarded as lower bounds and as underestimates. Since profiling was done on bulk unsorted PBMCs, naive and antigen-experienced compartments could not be conclusively compared. There was a strong correlation between observed TCR beta diversity and the percentage of naive T cells measured by flow cytometry. Compared with the aged group, the long-lived group had more naive CD4+ T cells, fewer expanded clones and increased TCR diversity, suggesting age selection.

Libraries came from 5' RACE. The run used an Illumina HiSeq 2500. The second PCR ran for about 6 to 12 cycles and used a J-beta primer mix along with a sample-barcoded 5' primer. A unique molecular identifier was introduced onto each TCR beta cDNA molecule by a template-switch 5' adaptor carrying 12 random nucleotides. At least 2.5 million CDR3-containing paired-end reads were obtained from each sample. First-strand cDNA was synthesized from all RNA with the Mint cDNA synthesis kit, primed by a TRBC-specific oligonucleotide. All cDNA was treated with uracil-DNA glycosylase and then went through a first 18-cycle PCR with the universal primers M1SS and BC2_uni_R. The study's processing was this. For normalization, 1 million high-quality reads were randomly selected from each sample, with every read carrying a distinct molecular identifier. Instead of being binned into consensus sequences, reads with shared molecular identifiers were discarded. CDR3 identification, clonotype clustering and error correction used MiTCR with a Q25 quality threshold and the strictest error-elimination algorithm. A nonparametric unseen species model with Euler transformation was used to estimate lower-bound total TCR beta diversity. In TCRdb, the public reads were trimmed at Q25 with fastp and aligned with MiXCR, with productive beta chains retained. Each record represents a unique CDR3 protein, reported with the most common genes and DNA among its rows. The V and J calls here are based on TCRdb, not the publication. Recorded for this sample are roughly 410,000 distinct CDR3 sequences; about half of them occurred a single time. The ten biggest clones cover 51% of the sample.

Spanning cysteine to phenylalanine, the CDR3 consists of 12 amino acids. The entry retains the CDR3 DNA only, 36 bases that are in frame from base 1. Trimming takes 8 bases from V and 1 base from J, and the germline ends sit 6 bases apart. CDR1 and CDR2 are drawn from the germline V gene (reference sequence): LNHNV, YYDKDF. As regards this clonotype: Its cognate antigen has yet to be identified. Qualities for individual bases were not recorded, and no much larger clone is one base off.

The 39 donors, aged 6 to 90 years, were systemically healthy Caucasian individuals from Russia. Around 9.8 milliliters of peripheral blood were collected from each donor into EDTA-treated Vacutainer tubes. Ficoll-Paque density-gradient centrifugation was used to isolate PBMCs, with at least 6 million obtained per sample. Trizol reagent was used to extract total RNA from the PBMCs, yielding at least 5.5 micrograms per sample. Naive CD45RAhigh/CD27high T cell percentages were measured by flow cytometry on a PBMC aliquot from every donor. The sequenced material came from blood. This sequence originates from a man in his sixties in good health. The sequence links TRBV15 to TRBJ1-5; the D gene is unclear. The DNA sequence reads TGTGCCACCGATGACAGCAATCAGCCCCAGCATTTT. Its translation is CATDDSNQPQHF.